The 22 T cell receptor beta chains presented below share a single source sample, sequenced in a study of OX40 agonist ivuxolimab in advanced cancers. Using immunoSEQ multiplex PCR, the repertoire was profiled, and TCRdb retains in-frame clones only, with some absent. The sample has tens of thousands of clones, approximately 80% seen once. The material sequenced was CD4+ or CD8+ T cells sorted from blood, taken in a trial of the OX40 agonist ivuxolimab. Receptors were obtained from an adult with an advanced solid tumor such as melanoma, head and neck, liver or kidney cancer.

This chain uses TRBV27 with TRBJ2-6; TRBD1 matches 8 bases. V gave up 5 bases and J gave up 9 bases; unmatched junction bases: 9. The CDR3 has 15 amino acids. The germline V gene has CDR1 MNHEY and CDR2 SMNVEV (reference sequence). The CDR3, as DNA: TGTGCCAGCAGTGAAGGGACAGGTCTGAGCAACGTCCTGACTTTC. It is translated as CASSEGTGLSNVLTF.

The CDR3 DNA sequence: TGCGCCAGCAGCCAAGAGGCCGACAGCTTTAACACTGAAGCTTTCTTT. Translation gives CASSQEADSFNTEAFF. The chain recombines TRBV4-1 with TRBJ1-1; TRBD1 might be the D (5 bases). Germline CDR1 reads MGHRA; CDR2 reads YSYEKL. The V end was cut by 0 bases, the J end by 2 bases, with 13 bases between. This CDR3 is built from 16 residues.

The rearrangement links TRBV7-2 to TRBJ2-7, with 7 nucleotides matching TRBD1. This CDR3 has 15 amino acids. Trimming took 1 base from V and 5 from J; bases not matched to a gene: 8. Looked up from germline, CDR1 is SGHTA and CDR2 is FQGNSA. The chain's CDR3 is CASSLDRGNLNEQYF. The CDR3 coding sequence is TGTGCCAGCAGCTTAGACAGGGGCAATCTCAACGAGCAGTACTTC. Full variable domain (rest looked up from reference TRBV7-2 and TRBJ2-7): GAGVSQSPSNKVTEKGKDVELRCDPISGHTALYWYRQSLGQGLEFLIYFQGNSAPDKSGLPSDRFSAERTGGSVSTLTIQRTQQEDSAVYLCASSLDRGNLNEQYFGPGTRLTVT.

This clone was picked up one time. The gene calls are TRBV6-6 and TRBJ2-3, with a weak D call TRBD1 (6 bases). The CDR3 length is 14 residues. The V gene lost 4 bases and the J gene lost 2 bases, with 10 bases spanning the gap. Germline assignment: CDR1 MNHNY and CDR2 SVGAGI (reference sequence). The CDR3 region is CASSFQGNTDTQYF. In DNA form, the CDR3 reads TGTGCCAGCAGTTTCCAGGGGAACACAGATACGCAGTATTTT.

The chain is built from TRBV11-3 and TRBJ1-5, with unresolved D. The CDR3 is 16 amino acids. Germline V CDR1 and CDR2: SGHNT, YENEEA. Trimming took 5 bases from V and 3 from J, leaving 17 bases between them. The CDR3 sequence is CASSQKGWALNQPQHF. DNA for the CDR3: TGTGCCAGCAGCCAGAAGGGATGGGCCCTCAATCAGCCCCAGCATTTT.

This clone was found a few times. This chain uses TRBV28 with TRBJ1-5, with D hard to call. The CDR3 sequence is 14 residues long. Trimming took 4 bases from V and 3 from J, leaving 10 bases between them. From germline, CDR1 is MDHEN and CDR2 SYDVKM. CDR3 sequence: CASSSGGFNQPQHF. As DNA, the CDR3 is TGTGCCAGCAGTTCGGGAGGGTTCAATCAGCCCCAGCATTTT.

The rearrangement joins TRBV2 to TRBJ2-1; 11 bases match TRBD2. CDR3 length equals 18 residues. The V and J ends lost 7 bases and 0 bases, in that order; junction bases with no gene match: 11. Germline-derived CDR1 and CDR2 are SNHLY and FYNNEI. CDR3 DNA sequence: TGTGCCAGCACGCCGAGACTAGCGGGGTTGAACTCCTACAATGAGCAGTTCTTC. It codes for CASTPRLAGLNSYNEQFF.

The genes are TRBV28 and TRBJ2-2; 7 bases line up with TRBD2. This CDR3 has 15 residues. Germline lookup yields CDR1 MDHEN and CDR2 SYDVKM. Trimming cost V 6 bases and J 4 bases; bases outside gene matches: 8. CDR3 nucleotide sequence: TGTGCCAGCAGCACTTTAGCGGGCTCCACCGGGGAGCTGTTTTTT. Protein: CASSTLAGSTGELFF.

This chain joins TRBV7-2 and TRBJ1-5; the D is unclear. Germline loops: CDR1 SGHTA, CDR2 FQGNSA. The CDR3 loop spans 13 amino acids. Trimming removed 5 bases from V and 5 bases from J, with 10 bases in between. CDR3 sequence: CASSHGPDQPQHF. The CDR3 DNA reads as TGTGCCAGCAGCCACGGTCCCGATCAGCCCCAGCATTTT.

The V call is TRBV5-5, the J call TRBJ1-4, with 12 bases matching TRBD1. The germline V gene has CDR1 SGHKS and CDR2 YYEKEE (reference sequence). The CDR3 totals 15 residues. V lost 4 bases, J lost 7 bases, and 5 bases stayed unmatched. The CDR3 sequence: CASSLGQGATEKLFF. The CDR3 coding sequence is TGTGCCAGCAGCCTGGGACAGGGGGCTACTGAAAAACTGTTTTTT.

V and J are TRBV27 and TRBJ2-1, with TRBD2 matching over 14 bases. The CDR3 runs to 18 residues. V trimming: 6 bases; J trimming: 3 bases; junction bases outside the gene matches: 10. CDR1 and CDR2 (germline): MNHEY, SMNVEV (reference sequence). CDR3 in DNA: TGTGCCAGCAGATCAGGGACTAGCGGGAGCGGGAACTACAATGAGCAGTTCTTC. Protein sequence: CASRSGTSGSGNYNEQFF.

CDR3 nucleotide sequence: TGTGCCAGTAGTTTTCGGGACCTCAGGCGGGAGACCCAGTACTTC. Translation: CASSFRDLRRETQYF. The rearrangement uses TRBV19 and TRBJ2-5; D possibly matches TRBD1 or TRBD2 (5 bases each). Trimming removed 5 bases at V and 5 bases at J, with 18 bases between. Germline assignment: CDR1 LNHDA and CDR2 SQIVND (reference sequence). The CDR3 length is 15 residues.

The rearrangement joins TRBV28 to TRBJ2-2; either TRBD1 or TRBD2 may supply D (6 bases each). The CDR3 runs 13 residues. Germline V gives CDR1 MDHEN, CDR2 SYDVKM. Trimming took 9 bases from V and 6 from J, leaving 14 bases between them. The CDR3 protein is CASCQGRPGELFF. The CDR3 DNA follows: TGTGCCAGTTGTCAGGGGAGGCCCGGGGAGCTGTTTTTT. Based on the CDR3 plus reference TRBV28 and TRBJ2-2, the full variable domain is DVKVTQSSRYLVKRTGEKVFLECVQDMDHENMFWYRQDPGLGLRLIYFSYDVKMKEKGDIPEGYSVSREKKERFSLILESASTNQTSMYLCASCQGRPGELFFGEGSRLTVL.

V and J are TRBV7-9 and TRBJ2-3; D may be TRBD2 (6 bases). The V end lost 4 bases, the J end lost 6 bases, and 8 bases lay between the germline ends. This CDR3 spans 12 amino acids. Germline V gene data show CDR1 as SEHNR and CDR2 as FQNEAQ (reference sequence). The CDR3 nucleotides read TGTGCCAGCAGCTCTCTAGCGGATACGCAGTATTTT. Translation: CASSSLADTQYF.

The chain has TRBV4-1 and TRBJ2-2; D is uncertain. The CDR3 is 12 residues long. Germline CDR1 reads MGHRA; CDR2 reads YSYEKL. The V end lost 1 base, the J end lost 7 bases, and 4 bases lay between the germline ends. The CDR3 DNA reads TGCGCCAGCAGCCAAGTCCTCGGGGAGCTGTTTTTT. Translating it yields CASSQVLGELFF.

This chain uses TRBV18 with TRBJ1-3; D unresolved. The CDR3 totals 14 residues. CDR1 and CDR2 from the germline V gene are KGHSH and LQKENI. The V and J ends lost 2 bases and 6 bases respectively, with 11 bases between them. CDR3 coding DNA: TGTGCCAGCTCACCAGGGTTAAGCGAAAACACCATATATTTT. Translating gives CASSPGLSENTIYF.

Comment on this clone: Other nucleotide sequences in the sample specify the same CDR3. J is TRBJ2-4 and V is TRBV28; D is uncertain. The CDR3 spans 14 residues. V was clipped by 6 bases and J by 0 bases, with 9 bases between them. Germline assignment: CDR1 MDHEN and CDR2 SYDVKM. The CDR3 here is CASSLGLAKNIQYF. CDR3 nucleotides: TGTGCCAGCAGCCTAGGGCTAGCCAAAAACATTCAGTACTTC.

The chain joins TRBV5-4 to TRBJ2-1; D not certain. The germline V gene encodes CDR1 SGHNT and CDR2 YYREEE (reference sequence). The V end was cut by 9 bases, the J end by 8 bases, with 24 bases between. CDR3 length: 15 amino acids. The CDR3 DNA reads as TGTGCCATTGCACCGATCCCCCATCTATTAGATGAGCAGTTCTTC. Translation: CAIAPIPHLLDEQFF.

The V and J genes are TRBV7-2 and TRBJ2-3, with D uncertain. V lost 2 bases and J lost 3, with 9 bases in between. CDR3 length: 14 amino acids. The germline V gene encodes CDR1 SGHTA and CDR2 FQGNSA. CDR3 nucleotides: TGTGCCAGCAGCTTACATGGGCGGACAGATACGCAGTATTTT. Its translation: CASSLHGRTDTQYF.

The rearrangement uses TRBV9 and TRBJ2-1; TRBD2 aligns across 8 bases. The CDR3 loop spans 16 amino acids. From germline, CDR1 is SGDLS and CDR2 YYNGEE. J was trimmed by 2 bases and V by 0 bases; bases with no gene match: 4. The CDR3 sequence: CASSVGSSGTYNEQFF. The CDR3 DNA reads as TGTGCCAGCAGCGTAGGTAGTAGCGGGACCTACAATGAGCAGTTCTTC.

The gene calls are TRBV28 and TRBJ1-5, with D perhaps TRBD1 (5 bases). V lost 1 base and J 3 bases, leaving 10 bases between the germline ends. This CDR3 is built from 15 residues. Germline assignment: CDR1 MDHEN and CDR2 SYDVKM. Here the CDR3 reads CASSLSGTSNQPQHF. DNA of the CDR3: TGTGCCAGCAGTTTATCGGGGACCTCCAATCAGCCCCAGCATTTT.

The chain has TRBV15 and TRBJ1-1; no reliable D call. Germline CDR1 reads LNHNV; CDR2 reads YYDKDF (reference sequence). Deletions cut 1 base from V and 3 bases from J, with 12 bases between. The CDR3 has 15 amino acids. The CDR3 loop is CATSRVVGPDTEAFF. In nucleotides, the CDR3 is TGTGCCACCAGCAGAGTGGTCGGCCCGGACACTGAAGCTTTCTTT.